The 14 T cell receptor beta chains below come from one sample, sequenced in a study of T cells in Graves' hyperthyroidism and ophthalmopathy. RNA transcripts yielded amplified TCR beta CDR3 regions. Carried out on the TCR CDR3, a first-round RT-PCR used the HTBI primer set. Using its own MiXCR run on the multiplex PCR reads, TCRdb lists one record per CDR3 protein. The table shows more than 300,000 distinct CDR3 sequences, with about 13% occurring only once. Input material: blood. The receptor source for this set is a woman in her late teens or twenties with Graves' hyperthyroidism.

This clonotype was found once. A much more abundant neighbour one base away suggests this may be a read error. The CDR3 protein is CASSLDTNTGGLFF. DNA of the CDR3: TGTGCCAGCAGCCTTGACACGAACACCGGGGGGCTGTTTTTT. This chain joins TRBV3-1 and TRBJ2-2; D possibly corresponds to TRBD2 (6 bases). CDR3 size: 14 residues. The V gene's germline CDR1 is LGHDT and CDR2 YNNKEL (reference sequence).

This clonotype was detected many times. The chain links TRBV4-2 to TRBJ2-3; 9 bases map to TRBD2. CDR1 is LGHNA and CDR2 is YNFKEQ in the germline V gene. The V and J ends lost 3 bases and 0 bases, in that order; junction bases with no gene match: 1. The CDR3 sequence is 15 residues long. The DNA for the CDR3 is TGTGCCAGCAGCCACACTAGCGGGAGCACAGATACGCAGTATTTT. Its translation: CASSHTSGSTDTQYF.

Notes on this clonotype: A clone one base away is much larger, so this may be a read error. The missing conserved phenylalanine or tryptophan at the end of this CDR3 makes a read error likely. The rearrangement links TRBV5-6 to TRBJ1-1, with D unclear. V lost 4 bases and J lost 6, with 16 bases in between. Germline CDR1 is SGHDT and CDR2 is YYEEEE. CDR3 size: 14 residues. CDR3 nucleotide sequence: TGTGCCAGCAGCGGGGAACACCAAGTGCCTGAAGCTTTCCTT. Protein: CASSGEHQVPEAFL.

This clonotype was seen ten or more times. The gene calls are TRBV18 and TRBJ2-5; D call uncertain. CDR1 KGHSH and CDR2 LQKENI come from the germline V gene. This CDR3 region has 12 residues. V was trimmed by 6 bases and J by 0 bases, leaving 5 bases between them. CDR3 in amino acids: CASSQYQETQYF. The CDR3 bases are TGTGCCAGCTCCCAGTACCAAGAGACCCAGTACTTC.

This clonotype was recorded many times. This rearrangement joins TRBV7-9 to TRBJ1-2; D is unresolved. Trimming cost V 0 bases and J 2 bases, with 13 bases left between them. CDR1 is SEHNR and CDR2 is FQNEAQ in the germline V gene (reference sequence). The length of the CDR3 is 16 residues. CDR3 sequence reads: CASSLAGGTANYGYTF. The CDR3 bases are TGTGCCAGCAGCTTAGCGGGAGGAACTGCCAACTATGGCTACACCTTC.

This clonotype was observed a few times. V and J are TRBV19 and TRBJ2-5; TRBD1 matches at 7 bases. V shed 6 bases, J shed 5 bases, and the junction held 12 bases outside the gene matches. Looked up from germline, CDR1 is LNHDA and CDR2 is SQIVND (reference sequence). The length of the CDR3 is 15 residues. The CDR3 DNA is TGTGCCAGTAGAGCCCGGGGACAGACGCAGGAGACCCAGTACTTC. This encodes CASRARGQTQETQYF. Based on the CDR3 plus reference TRBV19 and TRBJ2-5, the full variable domain is DGGITQSPKYLFRKEGQNVTLSCEQNLNHDAMYWYRQDPGQGLRLIYYSQIVNDFQKGDIAEGYSVSREKKESFPLTVTSAQKNPTAFYLCASRARGQTQETQYFGPGTRLLVL.

This clonotype was seen more than once but under ten times. The chain employs TRBV24-1 and TRBJ2-7; D gene unclear. Germline loops: CDR1 KGHDR, CDR2 SFDVKD. The CDR3 covers 11 residues. V gave up 2 bases and J gave up 6 bases, with 4 bases separating them. The CDR3 reads CATSDSTEQYF. CDR3 coding DNA: TGTGCCACCAGTGATTCGACCGAGCAGTACTTC.

This sequence joins TRBV5-5 and TRBJ1-2, with 9 bases identical to TRBD1. V lost 4 bases and J lost 4; bases outside the gene matches: 17. The CDR3 runs 18 residues. CDR1 SGHKS and CDR2 YYEKEE come from the germline V gene (reference sequence). CDR3 region: CASSPRGDRVTIFYGYTF. CDR3 bases: TGTGCCAGCAGCCCCAGAGGGGACAGGGTCACCATTTTCTATGGCTACACCTTC.

This clonotype was detected many times. The CDR3 DNA reads as TGTGCCAGCAGATCCAGGACTATCTCCTACAATGAGCAGTTCTTC. The encoded protein is CASRSRTISYNEQFF. V gene TRBV11-2 combines with J gene TRBJ2-1; TRBD2 is a possible D gene (6 bases). The length of the CDR3 is 15 residues. V shed 6 bases and J shed 0 bases, with 12 bases lying between them. Germline V CDR1 and CDR2: SGHAT, FQNNGV.

This clonotype was seen ten or more times. V and J are TRBV15 and TRBJ1-2; 9 nucleotides agree with TRBD1. The CDR3 totals 15 residues. V lost 7 bases and J lost 1; bases outside the gene matches: 7. Germline V lookup: CDR1 LNHNV, CDR2 YYDKDF (reference sequence). This CDR3 is CATNPGQGDNYGYTF. The DNA of the CDR3 is TGTGCCACCAACCCGGGACAGGGAGATAACTATGGCTACACCTTC.

This clonotype has ten or more counts. This chain links TRBV20-1 with TRBJ2-5; no reliable D call. Germline CDR1 and CDR2: DFQATT and SNEGSKA (reference sequence). The CDR3 length is 13 residues. V was pared by 5 bases and J by 0 bases, with 10 bases between. CDR3 region: CSAPGRDQETQYF. The CDR3 bases are TGCAGTGCTCCTGGACGGGACCAAGAGACCCAGTACTTC.

This sequence joins TRBV18 and TRBJ2-7, with D possibly matching TRBD1 (6 bases). Germline CDR1 KGHSH, CDR2 LQKENI. V shed 2 bases and J shed 2 bases, with 10 bases lying between them. The CDR3 runs to 14 residues. CDR3 in DNA: TGTGCCAGCTCACCAGACAGGACAGCCTACGAGCAGTACTTC. Encoded protein: CASSPDRTAYEQYF.

This clonotype was counted between two and nine times. The chain couples TRBV19 to TRBJ1-3; D is ambiguous. The CDR3 consists of 16 residues. V lost 3 bases and J 0 bases, leaving 12 bases between the germline ends. The germline V gene has CDR1 LNHDA and CDR2 SQIVND (reference sequence). This CDR3 is CASSIPRRSSGNTIYF. CDR3 in DNA: TGTGCCAGTAGTATTCCCCGTCGGAGCTCTGGAAACACCATATATTTT.

Many counts were recorded for this clonotype. The V and J genes are TRBV2 and TRBJ1-2, with a possible D match to TRBD1 (5 bases). Trimming cost V 3 bases and J 7 bases, with 12 bases left between them. This CDR3 is built from 13 residues. The germline gives CDR1 SNHLY, CDR2 FYNNEI. The CDR3 protein is CASSDSGGGGYTF. The CDR3 region has the DNA TGTGCCAGCAGTGATAGTGGGGGTGGTGGCTACACCTTC.